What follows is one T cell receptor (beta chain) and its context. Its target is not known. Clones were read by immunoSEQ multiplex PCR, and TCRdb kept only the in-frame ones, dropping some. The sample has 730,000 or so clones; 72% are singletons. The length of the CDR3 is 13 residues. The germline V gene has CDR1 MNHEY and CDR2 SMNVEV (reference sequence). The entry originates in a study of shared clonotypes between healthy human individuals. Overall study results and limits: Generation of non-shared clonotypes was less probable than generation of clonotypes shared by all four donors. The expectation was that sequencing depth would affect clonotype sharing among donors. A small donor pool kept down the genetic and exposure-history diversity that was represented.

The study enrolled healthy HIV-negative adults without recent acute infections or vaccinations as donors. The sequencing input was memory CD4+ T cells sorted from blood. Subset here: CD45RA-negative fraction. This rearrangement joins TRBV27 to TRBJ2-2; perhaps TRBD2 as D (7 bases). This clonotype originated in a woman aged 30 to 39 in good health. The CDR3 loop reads CAAGAGNTGELFF. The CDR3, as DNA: TGTGCGGCGGGGGCAGGGAACACCGGGGAGCTGTTTTTT.